This T cell receptor beta chain was obtained from a study of vaccination and CD4 T cells after COVID-19. Treatment described: roughly 10-day PBMC culture with coronavirus spike peptide pools or control peptides (ViraFEST assay). Cultures got half-medium changes with IL-2 on days 3 and 7. The Oncomine TCR Beta short-read assay generated sequence data from the DNA of cultured CD4+ T cells. It was cultured CD4+ T cells from which genomic DNA was extracted. TCRdb re-analysed the PCR reads in MiXCR, keeping a single row per CDR3 protein. The table includes roughly 8,000 distinct CDR3 sequences, around 49% detected once. This CDR3 has 14 residues. CDR1 is LNHDA and CDR2 is SQIVND in the germline V gene (reference sequence). Details on this clonotype: Its specificity is not known. The junction does not match germline at one end; this may be a read error.

The sample taken for sequencing was CD4+ T cells from blood, cultured in vitro. The sequence derives from a human donor who had recovered from COVID-19. The rearrangement joins TRBV19 to TRBJ2-3; D not certain. CDR3 DNA: TGTGCCAGTAACCCCACTTGGAACACAGATACGCGGTATTTT. It encodes CASNPTWNTDTRYF.